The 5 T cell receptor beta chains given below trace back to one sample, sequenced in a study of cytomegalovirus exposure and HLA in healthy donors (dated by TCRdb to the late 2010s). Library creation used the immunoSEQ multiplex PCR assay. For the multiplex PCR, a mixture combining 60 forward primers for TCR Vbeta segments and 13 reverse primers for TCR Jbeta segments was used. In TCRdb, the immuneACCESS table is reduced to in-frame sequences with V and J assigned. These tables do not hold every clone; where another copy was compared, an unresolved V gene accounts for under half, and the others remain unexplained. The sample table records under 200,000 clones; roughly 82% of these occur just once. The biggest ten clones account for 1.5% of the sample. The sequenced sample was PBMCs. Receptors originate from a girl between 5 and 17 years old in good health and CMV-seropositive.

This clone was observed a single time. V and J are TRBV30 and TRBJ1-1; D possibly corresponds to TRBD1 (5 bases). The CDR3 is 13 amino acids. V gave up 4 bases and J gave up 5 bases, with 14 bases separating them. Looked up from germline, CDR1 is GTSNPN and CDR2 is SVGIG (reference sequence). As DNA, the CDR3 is TGTGCCTGGAACCCGGGGGAGGGAACTGAAGCTTTCTTT. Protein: CAWNPGEGTEAFF.

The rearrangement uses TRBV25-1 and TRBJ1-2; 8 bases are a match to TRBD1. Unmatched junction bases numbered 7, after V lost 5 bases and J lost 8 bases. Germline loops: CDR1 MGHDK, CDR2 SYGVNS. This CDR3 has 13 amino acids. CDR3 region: CASSFTGGGGYTF. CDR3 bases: TGTGCCAGCAGTTTTACAGGGGGAGGAGGCTACACCTTC.

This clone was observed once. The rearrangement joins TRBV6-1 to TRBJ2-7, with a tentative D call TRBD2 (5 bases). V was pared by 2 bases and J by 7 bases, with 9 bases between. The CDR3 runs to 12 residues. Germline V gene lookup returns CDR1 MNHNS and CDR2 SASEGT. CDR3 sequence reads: CASSEIGVEQYF. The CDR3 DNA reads TGTGCCAGCAGTGAAATCGGGGTGGAGCAGTACTTC.

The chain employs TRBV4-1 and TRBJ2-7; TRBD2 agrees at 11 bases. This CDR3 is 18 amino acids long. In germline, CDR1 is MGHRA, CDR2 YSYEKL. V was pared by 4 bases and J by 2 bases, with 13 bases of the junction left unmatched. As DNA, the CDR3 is TGCGCCAGCAGCCGATCAACTAGCGGGAGTGGATTGACCTACGAGCAGTACTTC. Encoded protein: CASSRSTSGSGLTYEQYF.

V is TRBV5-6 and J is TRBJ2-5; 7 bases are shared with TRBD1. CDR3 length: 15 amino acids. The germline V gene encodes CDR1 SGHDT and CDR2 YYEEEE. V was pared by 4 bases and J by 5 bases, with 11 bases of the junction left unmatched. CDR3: CASSTPGTARETQYF. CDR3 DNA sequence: TGTGCCAGCAGCACGCCCGGGACAGCCCGGGAGACCCAGTACTTC.